A selection of T cell receptor beta chains follows, all from one sample in a study of blood T cell repertoires in COVID-19. Assay used: immunoSEQ multiplex PCR; TCRdb lists only in-frame clones, some missing. The sample consists of roughly 250,000 clones, more than 75% of them appearing once. Material for sequencing was peripheral blood. These receptors came from a woman aged 45-65 years with acute or convalescent COVID-19. CDR3s include the opening cysteine and the closing phenylalanine or tryptophan. The D gene is left open where the match is weak. Only some rows state a clone size, as once, few, many or a class for expanded clones.

>TRBD2|TRBV24-1|TRBJ2-1|16|.
CATSDTSGSTWHEQFF
TGTGCCACCAGTGATACTAGCGGCAGTACGTGGCATGAGCAGTTCTTC
>TRBD1|TRBV30|TRBJ1-1|14|.
CAWSAPGGNTEAFF
TGTGCCTGGAGCGCTCCAGGGGGGAACACTGAAGCTTTCTTT
>.|TRBV5-1|TRBJ1-1|12|.
CASSSGNTEAFF
TGCGCCAGCAGCTCAGGGAACACTGAAGCTTTCTTT
>TRBD1|TRBV9|TRBJ1-4|16|.
CASSSGQASTNEKLFF
TGTGCCAGCAGCTCCGGACAGGCCTCAACTAATGAAAAACTGTTTTTT
>TRBD1|TRBV5-6|TRBJ1-1|13|.
CASSLNRGLAAFF
TGTGCCAGCAGCTTAAACAGGGGGTTAGCAGCTTTCTTT
>.|TRBV5-1|TRBJ2-4|20|.
CASSFHGGGRPLTKRNIQYF
TGCGCCAGCAGCTTCCATGGGGGAGGCCGACCACTAACCAAAAGAAACATTCAGTACTTC
>TRBD2|TRBV24-1|TRBJ2-3|16|.
CATSEFPGLGADTQYF
TGTGCCACCAGTGAGTTCCCGGGACTAGGGGCAGATACGCAGTATTTT
>.|TRBV29-1|TRBJ1-2|14|once
CSVEDRRQTYGYTF
TGCAGCGTTGAAGATCGGCGACAGACCTATGGCTACACCTTC
>TRBD1|TRBV27|TRBJ1-5|17|.
CASSLTGQGWGTQPQHF
TGTGCCAGCAGTTTGACCGGACAGGGGTGGGGCACTCAGCCCCAGCATTTT
>.|TRBV2|TRBJ2-2|14|.
CASRRTVNTGELFF
TGTGCCAGCAGAAGGACAGTTAACACCGGGGAGCTGTTTTTT
>.|TRBV2|TRBJ1-2|12|.
CASSYRVDGYTF
TGTGCCAGCAGTTACAGGGTGGATGGCTACACCTTC
>.|TRBV2|TRBJ2-7|13|.
CASNRLAPSEQYF
TGTGCCAGCAACCGATTAGCCCCCTCCGAGCAGTACTTC
>TRBD1|TRBV5-1|TRBJ2-5|15|.
CASSLSDRVAETQYF
TGCGCCAGCAGCTTGTCGGACAGGGTGGCAGAGACCCAGTACTTC
>TRBD1|TRBV19|TRBJ2-7|16|once
CASSIVGTGETYEQYF
TGTGCCAGTAGTATAGTAGGGACAGGGGAAACCTACGAGCAGTACTTC
>.|TRBV5-4|TRBJ1-2|16|.
CASSLGQGGFNYGYTF
TGTGCCAGCAGCTTGGGTCAGGGAGGCTTTAACTATGGCTACACCTTC
>.|TRBV6-6|TRBJ2-3|14|.
CASSYDRSTDTQYF
TGTGCCAGCAGTTACGACAGGAGCACAGATACGCAGTATTTT
>.|TRBV10-3|TRBJ2-1|13|.
CAIGRQPSDEQFF
TGTGCCATAGGGAGGCAACCCTCGGATGAGCAGTTCTTC
>.|TRBV5-1|TRBJ1-2|13|.
CASSPRDNHGYTF
TGCGCCAGCAGCCCACGGGACAACCATGGCTACACCTTC
>.|TRBV15|TRBJ1-4|16|few
CATSRGQGSTNEKLFF
TGTGCCACCAGCAGGGGCCAGGGTTCGACTAATGAAAAACTGTTTTTT
>.|TRBV18|TRBJ1-2|13|.
CASSRGREGGYTF
TGTGCCAGCTCACGAGGCAGGGAGGGTGGCTACACCTTC
>.|TRBV28|TRBJ1-5|13|.
CASTLAHTQPQHF
TGTGCCAGCACCCTGGCTCATACGCAGCCCCAGCATTTT
>TRBD1|TRBV7-3|TRBJ2-1|15|few
CASSLSGQGYNEQFF
TGTGCCAGCAGCTTATCCGGACAGGGGTACAATGAGCAGTTCTTC
>TRBD2|TRBV5-1|TRBJ2-3|16|.
CASSLGLAVLTDTQYF
TGCGCCAGCAGCTTGGGACTAGCAGTATTGACAGATACGCAGTATTTT
>TRBD1|TRBV7-9|TRBJ1-4|16|.
CASSPGTGGWDEKLFF
TGTGCCAGCAGCCCAGGGACAGGGGGCTGGGATGAAAAACTGTTTTTT
>.|TRBV28|TRBJ2-3|19|.
CASSLSIRVGTQTTDTQYF
TGTGCCAGCAGTTTGTCGATCAGGGTCGGGACTCAAACCACAGATACGCAGTATTTT
>TRBD1|TRBV7-8|TRBJ2-7|15|.
CASRLTTGGLYEQYF
TGTGCCAGCAGGTTAACCACAGGGGGCCTCTACGAGCAGTACTTC
>.|TRBV4-2|TRBJ2-1|13|.
CASSQVLRNEQFF
TGTGCCAGCAGCCAAGTTTTGAGGAATGAGCAGTTCTTC
>.|TRBV5-5|TRBJ2-7|14|.
CASSLGPGWGEQYF
TGTGCCAGCAGCTTGGGCCCGGGGTGGGGCGAGCAGTACTTC
>TRBD2|TRBV7-3|TRBJ2-2|19|.
CASSSQFWAGGPNTGELFF
TGTGCCAGCAGCTCCCAGTTTTGGGCGGGAGGACCGAACACCGGGGAGCTGTTTTTT
>.|TRBV3-1/TRBV3-2|TRBJ1-5|13|.
CASSQGTSQPQHF
TGTGCCAGCAGCCAGGGGACAAGCCAGCCCCAGCATTTT
>.|TRBV5-8|TRBJ2-5|15|.
CASSFSGAGQETQYF
TGTGCCAGCAGCTTTTCAGGGGCAGGTCAAGAGACCCAGTACTTC
>TRBD2|TRBV19|TRBJ2-7|15|.
CASSRLAGSSYEQYF
TGTGCCAGTAGTAGACTAGCGGGTTCCTCCTACGAGCAGTACTTC